What follows are 4 T cell receptor beta chains derived from one specimen sequenced in a study of human T cells and chemical hapten exposure. The sample's time point: patch test 1, 2 weeks after DPC sensitization. The treatment: therapeutic diphenylcyclopropenone sensitization with weekly scalp DPC. Unfractionated whole blood was the source of the extracted total RNA. TCRdb recomputed calls from the RACE reads with MiXCR, one row per CDR3 protein. Of about 41,000 distinct CDR3 sequences in the sample, just under 4% were seen once. The input for sequencing was whole blood, taken in connection with sensitization to the hapten diphenylcyclopropenone (DPC). The origin of the receptors is a man in his fifties with alopecia areata. Some clones in this sample may be carry-over from other donors' samples.

J is TRBJ2-6 and V is TRBV5-1, with 7 bases that match TRBD1. CDR1 SGHRS and CDR2 YFSETQ come from the germline V gene. The ends lost 4 bases at V and 4 bases at J; junction bases unmatched: 17. The CDR3 runs to 19 residues. CDR3 region: CASSPPVAGGEGGANVLTF. The CDR3 DNA reads TGCGCCAGCAGCCCTCCCGTGGCAGGGGGAGAGGGGGGGGCCAACGTCCTGACTTTC.

Many counts were recorded for this clonotype. CDR3: CAISASDRAFQETQYF. DNA of the CDR3: TGTGCCATCAGTGCTTCGGACAGGGCATTCCAAGAGACCCAGTACTTC. This chain links TRBV10-3 with TRBJ2-5; 8 bases agree with TRBD1. The CDR3 covers 16 residues. The germline CDR1 and CDR2 sequences are ENHRY and SYGVKD. V lost 4 bases to trimming and J lost 1 base; unmatched junction nucleotides: 8.

This clonotype was observed at least ten times. This chain links TRBV18 with TRBJ2-7; D not certain. CDR1 is KGHSH, CDR2 LQKENI, per germline. This CDR3 has 14 amino acids. Between the trimmed V and J ends, which lost 4 bases and 6 bases, there was a span of 16 bases. Written as DNA, the CDR3 is TGTGCCAGCTCACGGGATGCAGGCCCCCTCGAGCAGTACTTC. Protein sequence: CASSRDAGPLEQYF.

In its sample, this clonotype was seen many times. The V call is TRBV25-1, the J call TRBJ2-7; D unclear. CDR1 is MGHDK and CDR2 is SYGVNS in the germline V gene. Trimming removed 5 bases from V and 2 bases from J, with 13 bases in between. This CDR3 contains 14 residues. The CDR3 bases are TGTGCCAGCAGTCGAGAGACTGGCGCCTACGAGCAGTACTTC. Translated, it gives CASSRETGAYEQYF.